The 32 T cell receptor beta chains below all came from one sample that was sequenced in a study of Ad26.COV2.S vaccination and SARS-CoV-2 variants. Treatment reported: roughly 20 received Ad26.COV2.S at low or high dose, single or two shots; 5 received placebo; per-sample allocation not given. Day 63 following the first vaccine or placebo injection was when the samples were taken. Using immunoSEQ multiplex PCR, the repertoire was profiled, and TCRdb retains in-frame clones only, with some absent. The sample holds 410,000 or so clones, 92% seen once. Sequencing was performed on peripheral blood, taken in a trial of Ad26.COV2.S vaccine versus placebo. Source of these receptors: a person between 18 and 65 years old who received the Ad26.COV2.S COVID-19 vaccine or a placebo.

The chain has TRBV6-5 and TRBJ1-1; no clear D gene. Germline V gene sequence: CDR1 MNHEY, CDR2 SVGAGI. The CDR3 consists of 13 residues. V was shortened by 0 bases and J by 9 bases, with 11 bases between the two germline ends. The CDR3 region has the DNA TGTGCCAGCAGTTACTCCCTTAGGGAAAAAGCTTTCTTT. Its protein is CASSYSLREKAFF.

This chain uses TRBV18 with TRBJ2-6; no clear D gene. The CDR3 has 15 residues. CDR1 and CDR2 (germline): KGHSH, LQKENI. V was trimmed by 5 bases and J by 2 bases, leaving 10 bases between them. DNA for the CDR3: TGTGCCAGCTCAGGTATGGTTGCTGGGGCCAACGTCCTGACTTTC. It encodes CASSGMVAGANVLTF. Based on the CDR3 plus reference TRBV18 and TRBJ2-6, the full variable domain is NAGVMQNPRHLVRRRGQEARLRCSPMKGHSHVYWYRQLPEEGLKFMVYLQKENIIDESGMPKERFSAEFPKEGPSILRIQQVVRGDSAAYFCASSGMVAGANVLTFGAGSRLTVL.

The chain couples TRBV30 to TRBJ1-6, with D hard to call. Per the germline V gene, CDR1 is GTSNPN and CDR2 is SVGIG (reference sequence). CDR3 length: 15 residues. V was pared by 1 base and J by 8 bases, with 15 bases between. The CDR3 coding sequence is TGTGCCTGGAGTGCCACCAGGCAGCGGGATTCACCCCTCCACTTT. This gives the protein CAWSATRQRDSPLHF.

The J gene is TRBJ2-5, the V gene TRBV28; 7 bases are shared with TRBD1. CDR1 and CDR2 (germline): MDHEN, SYDVKM. V was pared by 5 bases and J by 3 bases, with 6 bases of the junction left unmatched. The CDR3 consists of 14 residues. The CDR3 protein is CASSRGQTKETQYF. The DNA of the CDR3 is TGTGCCAGCAGTAGGGGGCAGACTAAAGAGACCCAGTACTTC.

Written as DNA, the CDR3 is TGTGCCAGCAGTGCACAGGGGGCAGGTTATTCACCCCTCCACTTT. Translating it yields CASSAQGAGYSPLHF. V is TRBV6-2 or TRBV6-3 and J is TRBJ1-6; 9 bases are shared with TRBD1. V lost 5 bases, J lost 8 bases, and 7 bases stayed unmatched. Per germline, CDR1 MNHEY and CDR2 SVGEGT. The CDR3 covers 15 residues.

The rearrangement joins TRBV4-1 to TRBJ2-3; D call uncertain. The V end lost 5 bases, the J end lost 4 bases, and 10 bases lay between the germline ends. CDR3 length equals 13 residues. CDR1 is MGHRA and CDR2 is YSYEKL in the germline V gene. CDR3 residues: CASSGPRPDTQYF. In nucleotides, the CDR3 is TGCGCCAGCAGCGGGCCGCGACCAGATACGCAGTATTTT.

V and J are TRBV9 and TRBJ1-1; TRBD1 matches 7 bases. V was clipped by 2 bases and J by 1 base; unmatched bases: 5. The CDR3 has 15 residues. The germline gives CDR1 SGDLS, CDR2 YYNGEE. The DNA for the CDR3 is TGTGCCAGCAGCGTCGAACAGGGGCCGAACACTGAAGCTTTCTTT. This codes for CASSVEQGPNTEAFF.

The chain joins TRBV5-1 to TRBJ2-5; D is ambiguous. The CDR3 sequence is 14 residues long. Germline-derived CDR1 and CDR2 are SGHRS and YFSETQ. V dropped 0 bases and J dropped 2 bases, with 8 bases sitting between them. The chain's CDR3 is CASSLDRSQETQYF. Here the CDR3 DNA reads TGCGCCAGCAGCTTGGACCGATCGCAAGAGACCCAGTACTTC. The full variable domain, with the rest looked up from reference TRBV5-1 and TRBJ2-5, is KAGVTQTPRYLIKTRGQQVTLSCSPISGHRSVSWYQQTPGQGLQFLFEYFSETQRNKGNFPGRFSGRQFSNSRSEMNVSTLELGDSALYLCASSLDRSQETQYFGPGTRLLVL.

The chain has TRBV12-5 and TRBJ1-2; possibly TRBD1 for D (5 bases). Trimming stripped 4 bases from V and 4 bases from J, with 25 bases between. Germline assignment: CDR1 LGHNT and CDR2 FRNRAP. The CDR3 totals 18 residues. As DNA, the CDR3 is TGTGCTAGTGGTTCATACGCCCCTTATAGCCTCGGGACCTATGGCTACACCTTC. This encodes CASGSYAPYSLGTYGYTF.

The chain couples TRBV5-4 to TRBJ2-3; D remains unclear. The CDR3 covers 15 residues. The V end was cut by 4 bases, the J end by 4 bases, with 16 bases between. Looked up from germline, CDR1 is SGHNT and CDR2 is YYREEE (reference sequence). CDR3 region: CASSPTAVASDTQYF. The DNA for the CDR3 is TGTGCCAGCAGCCCTACCGCGGTGGCGTCAGATACGCAGTATTTT.

J is TRBJ2-3 and V is TRBV7-2; 9 nucleotides match TRBD2. Germline CDR1 is SGHTA and CDR2 is FQGNSA. The junction had 12 bases not matched to a gene; V was cut back by 3 bases and J by 11 bases. This CDR3 spans 15 amino acids. CDR3 DNA sequence: TGTGCCAGCAGCTTCGCCGCGGGGGGGCCGTTGGTGCAGTATTTT. Translation gives CASSFAAGGPLVQYF.

This clone was counted once. At one end, the junction sequence differs from germline, possibly due to a read error. The chain links TRBV7-7 to TRBJ2-2; 8 bases match TRBD2. Germline CDR1 reads SSHAT; CDR2 reads FNYEAQ (reference sequence). This CDR3 has 16 residues. Here the CDR3 DNA reads TGTGCTAGCAGCCTCCCAAGCGGGGGTAACACCGGGGAGCTGTTTTTT. Residues: CASSLPSGGNTGELFF. The full variable domain, completed using reference TRBV7-7 and TRBJ2-2, is GAGVSQSPRYKVTKRGQDVTLRCDPISSHATLYWYQQALGQGPEFLTYFNYEAQPDKSGLPSDRFSAERPEGSISTLTIQRTEQRDSAMYRCASSLPSGGNTGELFFGEGSRLTVL.

The chain has TRBV5-6 and TRBJ1-5; 8 bases map to TRBD1. Germline lookup yields CDR1 SGHDT and CDR2 YYEEEE. Trimming cost V 3 bases and J 3 bases; bases outside gene matches: 8. The CDR3 sequence is 16 residues long. Here the CDR3 reads CASSWTGNRFNQPQHF. The CDR3 nucleotides are TGTGCCAGCAGCTGGACAGGGAATCGTTTCAATCAGCCCCAGCATTTT.

This clone was detected only a few times. The rearrangement joins TRBV6-4 to TRBJ1-3; 7 bases agree with TRBD1. Trimming cost V 0 bases and J 4 bases; bases outside gene matches: 3. Per the germline V gene, CDR1 is MRHNA and CDR2 is SNTAGT. The CDR3 runs to 15 residues. CDR3: CASSDSRDSGNTIYF. In DNA form, the CDR3 reads TGTGCCAGCAGTGACTCAAGGGACAGCGGAAACACCATATATTTT.

This chain uses TRBV7-4 with TRBJ1-4; D unclear. CDR3 length: 20 residues. V was cut by 5 bases and J by 1 base, with 26 bases left in between. The germline CDR1 and CDR2 sequences are SGHVT and SQSDAQ. The CDR3 sequence: CASSPPFGPRNLITNEKLFF. The CDR3 nucleotides are TGTGCCAGCAGCCCCCCGTTCGGACCGAGGAACCTCATAACTAATGAAAAACTGTTTTTT.

This rearrangement joins TRBV6-6 to TRBJ2-1, with 12 bases aligning to TRBD1. The CDR3 consists of 16 residues. Trimming removed 6 bases from V and 9 bases from J; junction bases left unmatched: 12. Germline V gene data show CDR1 as MNHNY and CDR2 as SVGAGI (reference sequence). The CDR3 region is CASSLPRGQGASEQFF. In DNA form, the CDR3 reads TGTGCCAGCAGCCTCCCCCGGGGACAGGGGGCGAGTGAGCAGTTCTTC.

The rearrangement joins TRBV15 to TRBJ1-1, with 7 bases lining up with TRBD1. Trimming removed 3 bases from V and 3 bases from J; junction bases left unmatched: 4. The length of the CDR3 is 14 residues. Germline CDR1 is LNHNV and CDR2 is YYDKDF (reference sequence). CDR3 loop: CATSRGDSHTEAFF. The CDR3 coding sequence is TGTGCCACCAGCAGGGGGGACAGCCACACTGAAGCTTTCTTT.

The chain's CDR3 is CASSARGLDNEQFF. The DNA of the CDR3 is TGTGCCAGCAGCGCGCGCGGACTAGACAATGAGCAGTTCTTC. The chain employs TRBV7-6 and TRBJ2-1; 7 bases map to TRBD2. Germline V gene data show CDR1 as SGHVS and CDR2 as FNYEAQ. The CDR3 is 14 residues long. Germline trimming cut 5 bases from V and 5 bases from J; bases unmatched to any gene: 6.

This clone was counted once. V and J are TRBV5-8 and TRBJ1-2; 10 bases are shared with TRBD1. Looked up from germline, CDR1 is SGHTS and CDR2 is YDEGEE. The trim removed 4 bases at V and 11 bases at J, leaving 11 bases unmatched. The CDR3 extends over 14 amino acids. The CDR3 DNA follows: TGTGCCAGCAGCCTCGGACAGGGGGTTCCGTTTTACACCTTC. Its translation is CASSLGQGVPFYTF.

The chain combines TRBV4-3 with TRBJ2-1; 8 bases match TRBD1. There are 14 residues in the CDR3. V was clipped by 4 bases and J by 3 bases; unmatched bases: 2. CDR1 is LGHNA, CDR2 YSLEER, per germline. The CDR3 loop is CASSRDRFYNEQFF. In DNA, the CDR3 is TGCGCCAGCAGCCGGGACAGGTTCTACAATGAGCAGTTCTTC.

V usage is TRBV13 and J usage is TRBJ2-3, with 11 bases that match TRBD2. The trim removed 0 bases at V and 4 bases at J, leaving 9 bases unmatched. Germline V gives CDR1 PRHDT, CDR2 FYEKMQ (reference sequence). The CDR3 is 18 residues long. The CDR3 nucleotides read TGTGCCAGCAGCTTAGGCCTAGCGGGGGGAGAATGGGCAGATACGCAGTATTTT. Translating it yields CASSLGLAGGEWADTQYF. Combining the CDR3 with reference TRBV13 and TRBJ2-3 gives the whole variable domain AAGVIQSPRHLIKEKRETATLKCYPIPRHDTVYWYQQGPGQDPQFLISFYEKMQSDKGSIPDRFSAQQFSDYHSELNMSSLELGDSALYFCASSLGLAGGEWADTQYFGPGTRLTVL.

This rearrangement joins TRBV2 to TRBJ1-2, with D unresolved. CDR1 is SNHLY, CDR2 FYNNEI, per germline. The CDR3 length is 14 residues. V lost 8 bases to trimming and J lost 2 bases, with 15 bases between them. CDR3 residues: CASLGTTVNYGYTF. The CDR3 DNA follows: TGTGCCAGCCTCGGAACTACCGTAAACTATGGCTACACCTTC.

This rearrangement joins TRBV24-1 to TRBJ1-2; D may be TRBD1 (6 bases). From germline, CDR1 is KGHDR and CDR2 SFDVKD. Trimming removed 5 bases at V and 6 bases at J, with 6 bases between. The CDR3 consists of 11 residues. DNA of the CDR3: TGTGCCACCAGTGCAGGGGATGGCTACACCTTC. Translation: CATSAGDGYTF.

The genes are TRBV28 and TRBJ2-5; D perhaps matches TRBD2 (6 bases). Germline-derived CDR1 and CDR2 are MDHEN and SYDVKM. The germline V and J ends were trimmed by 2 bases and 5 bases, with 18 bases remaining between them. This CDR3 region has 16 residues. The CDR3 loop is CASSLRRLVATETQYF. The CDR3, as DNA: TGTGCCAGCAGTTTACGCCGACTAGTTGCTACGGAGACCCAGTACTTC.

The gene calls are TRBV9 and TRBJ2-3; possible D gene TRBD2, 5 bases. The CDR3 is 15 amino acids. The V gene's germline CDR1 is SGDLS and CDR2 YYNGEE. V lost 2 bases, J lost 1 base, and 11 bases lay in between. The chain's CDR3 is CASSVDGVGTDTQYF. CDR3 nucleotide sequence: TGTGCCAGCAGCGTTGACGGGGTCGGCACAGATACGCAGTATTTT.

A single count supports this clone. CDR3 in amino acids: CASSRSRGGQVEQFF. CDR3 DNA: TGTGCCAGCAGTAGGTCGCGGGGGGGGCAAGTTGAGCAGTTCTTC. The chain couples TRBV6-5 to TRBJ2-1, with TRBD2 matching 9 bases. Germline CDR1 is MNHEY and CDR2 is SVGAGI. The ends lost 5 bases at V and 9 bases at J; junction bases unmatched: 11. The CDR3 spans 15 residues.

The V call is TRBV7-9, the J call TRBJ1-6, with unresolved D. This CDR3 has 15 amino acids. Germline assignment: CDR1 SEHNR and CDR2 FQNEAQ (reference sequence). The germline V and J ends were trimmed by 7 bases and 3 bases, with 13 bases remaining between them. CDR3 loop: CASTPGSGYNSPLHF. In DNA form, the CDR3 reads TGTGCCAGCACCCCCGGATCGGGCTATAATTCACCCCTCCACTTT.

The chain is built from TRBV2 and TRBJ1-2; 7 nucleotides align to TRBD1. V shed 2 bases, J shed 4 bases, and the junction held 4 bases outside the gene matches. Germline-derived CDR1 and CDR2 are SNHLY and FYNNEI. The CDR3 has 14 amino acids. The CDR3, as DNA: TGTGCCAGCAGTGAATTTAAGGGGGCCTATGGCTACACCTTC. Translating gives CASSEFKGAYGYTF.

This chain connects TRBV7-8 to TRBJ2-7; tentatively, D is TRBD1 (6 bases). V was trimmed by 3 bases and J by 2 bases, leaving 11 bases between them. Germline values: CDR1 SGHVS, CDR2 FQNEAQ. This CDR3 is 14 amino acids long. The CDR3 region has the DNA TGTGCCAGCAGCTTGGACAGTAGGACCTACGAGCAGTACTTC. Its protein product is CASSLDSRTYEQYF.

This clone was seen a single time. The chain employs TRBV6-1 and TRBJ2-7; D is ambiguous. From germline, CDR1 is MNHNS and CDR2 SASEGT. Trimming removed 2 bases from V and 2 bases from J, with 13 bases in between. This CDR3 region has 15 residues. DNA for the CDR3: TGTGCCAGCAGTGAACTGGCAGGCTCGACCTACGAGCAGTACTTC. Protein product: CASSELAGSTYEQYF.

The chain combines TRBV7-8 with TRBJ2-1, with no clear D. The CDR3 covers 15 residues. The germline CDR1 and CDR2 sequences are SGHVS and FQNEAQ. V lost 4 bases to trimming and J lost 10 bases, with 20 bases between them. Here the CDR3 DNA reads TGTGCCAGCAGCTCAACCGGGCCCCCCCTTTGGGAGCAGTTCTTC. Residues: CASSSTGPPLWEQFF.

CDR3 protein: CASSYTGTNYNEQFF. DNA for the CDR3: TGTGCCAGCAGTTATACCGGGACAAACTACAATGAGCAGTTCTTC. The rearrangement uses TRBV27 and TRBJ2-1; TRBD1 might be the D (6 bases). This CDR3 region has 15 residues. CDR1 is MNHEY, CDR2 SMNVEV, per germline (reference sequence). V lost 4 bases and J lost 3, with 13 bases in between.